The T cell receptor (beta chain) under discussion was sequenced for a study of control samples from healthy donors and cancer patients. Here immunoSEQ multiplex PCR was the method, and the copy in TCRdb shows in-frame clones only, minus some. The repertoire consists of 140,000 or so clones, with about nine tenths occurring once and the leading ten covering over 4%. This CDR3 has 14 amino acids. Losses at the gene ends were 3 bases for V and 4 bases for J; bases not matched to a gene: 3. Germline CDR1 KGHDR, CDR2 SFDVKD. The rearrangement joins TRBV24-1 to TRBJ2-3, with 7 bases identical to TRBD1. This receptor was obtained from a young man in good health. The sample comprised blood. The CDR3 coding sequence is TGTGCCACCAGTGATGACCAGGGGGCAGATACGCAGTATTTT. Translated, it gives CATSDDQGADTQYF.